The sequence of this TCR beta chain was determined in a study of blood T cell repertoires in COVID-19. Overall study context: COVID-19 samples, acute and convalescent, were from the United States, Italy and Spain.

This clone was picked up a small number of times. Different DNA sequences within this sample yield the same CDR3. The method was immunoSEQ multiplex PCR; TCRdb's version includes in-frame clones alone and lacks a portion of them. Of over 250,000 clones listed, about 81% are singletons. The V and J ends lost 3 bases and 2 bases respectively, with 7 bases between them. CDR3 length: 13 amino acids. Germline CDR1 and CDR2: KGHSH and LQKENI. This chain joins TRBV18 and TRBJ2-5, with a possible D match to TRBD1 (5 bases). Material for sequencing was peripheral blood. This TCR was recovered from a human donor with COVID-19, enrolled during active disease. The donor label of this sample is uncertain. The CDR3, as DNA: TGTGCCAGCTCACCGGACATACAAGAGACCCAGTACTTC. Translating it yields CASSPDIQETQYF.